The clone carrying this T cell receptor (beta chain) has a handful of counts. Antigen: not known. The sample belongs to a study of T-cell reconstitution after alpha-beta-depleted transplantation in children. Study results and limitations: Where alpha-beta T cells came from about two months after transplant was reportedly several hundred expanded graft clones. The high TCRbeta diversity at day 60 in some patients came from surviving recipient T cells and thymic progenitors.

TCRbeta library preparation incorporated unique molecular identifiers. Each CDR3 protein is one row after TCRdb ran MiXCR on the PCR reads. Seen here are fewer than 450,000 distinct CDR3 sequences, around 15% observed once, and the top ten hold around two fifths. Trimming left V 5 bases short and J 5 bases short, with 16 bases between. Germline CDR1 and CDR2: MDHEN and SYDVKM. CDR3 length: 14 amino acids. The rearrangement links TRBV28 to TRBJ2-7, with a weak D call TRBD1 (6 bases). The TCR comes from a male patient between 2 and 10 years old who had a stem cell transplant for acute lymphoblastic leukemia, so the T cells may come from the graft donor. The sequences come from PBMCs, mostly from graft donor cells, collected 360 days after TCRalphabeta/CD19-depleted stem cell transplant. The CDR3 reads CASSIEQGKNEQYF. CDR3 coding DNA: TGTGCCAGCAGTATCGAACAGGGAAAGAACGAGCAGTACTTC.